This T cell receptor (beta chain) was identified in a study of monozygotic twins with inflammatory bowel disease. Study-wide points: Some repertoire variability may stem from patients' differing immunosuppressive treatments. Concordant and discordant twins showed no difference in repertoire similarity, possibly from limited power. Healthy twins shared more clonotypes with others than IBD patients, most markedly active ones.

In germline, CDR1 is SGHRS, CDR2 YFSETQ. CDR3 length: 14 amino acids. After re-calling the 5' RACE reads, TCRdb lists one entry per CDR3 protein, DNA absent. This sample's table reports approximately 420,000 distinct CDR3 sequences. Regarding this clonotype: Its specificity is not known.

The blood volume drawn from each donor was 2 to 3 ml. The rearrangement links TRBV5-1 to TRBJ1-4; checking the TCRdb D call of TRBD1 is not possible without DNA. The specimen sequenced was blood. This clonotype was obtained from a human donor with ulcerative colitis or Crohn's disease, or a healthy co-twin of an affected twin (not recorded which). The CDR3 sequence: CASGPGQANEKLFF.